One T cell receptor (beta chain) is described in this entry. Generated by immunoSEQ multiplex PCR, the TCRdb table keeps only in-frame clones and is missing some. The data hold over 45,000 clones, with approximately 83% observed a single time. V gave up 6 bases and J gave up 4 bases, with 11 bases separating them. CDR1 and CDR2 (germline): PRHDT, FYEKMQ (reference sequence). The CDR3 runs 13 residues. The data were obtained in a study of T cell responses to AZD1222 COVID-19 vaccine. This sequence joins TRBV13 and TRBJ2-3, with D perhaps given as TRBD1 or TRBD2 (5 bases each). The sequence derives from an adult in good health. The source material was peripheral blood, sampled on day 0 of AZD1222 vaccination. CDR3 sequence (DNA): TGTGCCAGCAGAATGCAGGGAGCAGATACGCAGTATTTT. The encoded protein is CASRMQGADTQYF.